This T cell receptor beta chain is from a study of CD8+ T cells in alopecia areata. Study-wide results and caveats: Against the mouse data, patients shared TCRs less clearly, possibly for HLA reasons. Lesional scalp exceeded normal scalp in clonality, especially in alopecia totalis/universalis.

Samples from alopecia areata patients were lesional scalp punch biopsies and peripheral blood. In each case, RNA was isolated and then reverse transcribed into cDNA as the sequencing template. Produced via immunoSEQ multiplex PCR; TCRdb's table is partial and in-frame only. The profile shows 250,000 or so clones, 67% of them singletons. Of note for this clone: Its cognate antigen is unknown.

CDR1 is LNHNV, CDR2 YYDKDF, per germline (reference sequence). This CDR3 region has 13 residues. Trimming took 8 bases from V and 1 from J, leaving 12 bases between them. The chain links TRBV15 to TRBJ2-7; tentatively, D is TRBD1 (6 bases). This TCR came from a human donor with alopecia areata. Specimen: CD4+ T cells sorted from blood, collected at week 0. This CDR3 is CATGNRVSYEQYF. CDR3 coding DNA: TGTGCCACCGGAAACAGGGTTTCCTACGAGCAGTACTTC. The variable domain in full, completed from reference TRBV15 and TRBJ2-7, reads DAMVIQNPRYQVTQFGKPVTLSCSQTLNHNVMYWYQQKSSQAPKLLFHYYDKDFNNEADTPDNFQSRRPNTSFCFLDIRSPGLGDTAMYLCATGNRVSYEQYFGPGTRLTVT.